What follows describes a single T cell receptor beta chain. This sample is drawn from a study of cytomegalovirus exposure and HLA in healthy donors. This table comes from immunoSEQ multiplex PCR, and its TCRdb copy is limited to in-frame clones, with some not included. The sample has about 240,000 clones; approximately 83% are singletons. The germline gives CDR1 LNHDA, CDR2 SQIVND (reference sequence). Trimming cost V 5 bases and J 5 bases, with 13 bases left between them. This CDR3 spans 13 amino acids. Sequenced material: PBMCs. The chain uses TRBV19 and TRBJ2-7; D possibly corresponds to TRBD1 (6 bases). This sequence originates from a woman in her 30s in good health and CMV-seropositive. The CDR3 sequence is CASSPTRGHEQYF. CDR3 in DNA: TGTGCCAGTAGTCCTACCAGGGGCCACGAGCAGTACTTC.